The next 30 T cell receptor beta chains were all read from a single sample in a study of Graves' ophthalmopathy and Graves' hyperthyroidism. Amplification of the TCR beta CDR3 regions used RNA transcripts (as template). HTBI-primed RT-PCR formed the first round, and a multiplex PCR formed the second. TCRdb re-analysed the multiplex PCR reads in MiXCR, keeping a single row per CDR3 protein. Among over a million distinct CDR3 sequences listed, roughly two fifths were seen once. The specimen was peripheral blood or thyroid tissue (not recorded which). The receptors come from an adult man with Graves' hyperthyroidism.

The J gene is TRBJ1-2, the V gene TRBV10-3, with a possible D match to TRBD1 (5 bases). The length of the CDR3 is 13 residues. V lost 7 bases, J lost 8 bases, and 17 bases lay in between. Looked up from germline, CDR1 is ENHRY and CDR2 is SYGVKD. In DNA form, the CDR3 reads TGTGCCATCACCGAATGGAGGGGAGTCGGCTACACCTTC. Translated, it gives CAITEWRGVGYTF.

This chain links TRBV6-6 with TRBJ2-5, with 11 bases fitting TRBD2. The CDR3 extends over 15 amino acids. Germline CDR1 reads MNHNY; CDR2 reads SVGAGI (reference sequence). V shed 6 bases and J 0 bases; nucleotides not matched to a gene: 3. The CDR3 bases are TGTGCCAGCAGAAGACTAGCGGGGTACCAAGAGACCCAGTACTTC. Translation: CASRRLAGYQETQYF.

This clonotype has just one count. V and J are TRBV9 and TRBJ2-3, with D perhaps TRBD2 (5 bases). There are 15 residues in the CDR3. V lost 5 bases to trimming and J lost 8 bases, with 21 bases between them. CDR1 is SGDLS, CDR2 YYNGEE, per germline. CDR3 protein: CASSEAVYDSRTQYF. The CDR3 bases are TGTGCCAGCAGTGAAGCGGTTTACGACTCGCGTACGCAGTATTTT.

For this clonotype: A much more abundant neighbour one base away suggests this may be a read error. This sequence joins TRBV7-2 and TRBJ2-7; D is undetermined. The CDR3 covers 14 residues. The V gene lost 9 bases and the J gene lost 2 bases, with 17 bases spanning the gap. Germline lookup yields CDR1 SGHTA and CDR2 FQGNSA. The CDR3 DNA reads TGTGCCAGTACCCCGGGCCTTGGGGCCTACGAGCAGTACTTC. It translates to CASTPGLGAYEQYF.

This clonotype has a handful of counts. The chain carries TRBV3-1 and TRBJ1-2, with TRBD1 matching over 10 bases. The CDR3 loop spans 15 amino acids. In germline, CDR1 is LGHDT, CDR2 YNNKEL (reference sequence). The V segment lost 0 bases and the J segment 4 bases; nucleotides outside the gene matches: 2. The CDR3 sequence: CASSQEGTGAYGYTF. DNA for the CDR3: TGTGCCAGCAGCCAAGAGGGGACAGGGGCCTATGGCTACACCTTC.

Remarks on this clonotype: It is likely a read error, because the conserved phenylalanine at the end of the CDR3 is missing. The chain recombines TRBV7-6 with TRBJ2-6; no firm D call. The CDR3 spans 18 residues. In germline, CDR1 is SGHVS, CDR2 FNYEAQ. V was trimmed by 2 bases and J by 0 bases, leaving 14 bases between them. The CDR3 DNA reads as TGTGCCAGCAGCTTATTCGCCAGCCCGAGCTCTGGGGCCAACGTCCTGACTCCA. Its translation is CASSLFASPSSGANVLTP.

The rearrangement links TRBV10-3 to TRBJ1-5, with a weak D call TRBD1 (5 bases). V dropped 6 bases and J dropped 1 base, with 16 bases sitting between them. The CDR3 is 16 residues long. Looked up from germline, CDR1 is ENHRY and CDR2 is SYGVKD. The CDR3 loop is CAIRDRGPESNQPQHF. As DNA, the CDR3 is TGTGCCATCAGGGACCGGGGCCCGGAAAGCAATCAGCCCCAGCATTTT.

This clonotype was recorded at least ten times. The chain has TRBV10-2 and TRBJ2-5; D tentatively fits TRBD1 or TRBD2 (5 bases each). Germline loops: CDR1 WSHSY, CDR2 SAAADI. This CDR3 region has 12 residues. The V end lost 8 bases, the J end lost 5 bases, and 12 bases lay between the germline ends. The CDR3 DNA sequence: TGCGCCAGCGGTCAGGGACGGGAGACCCAGTACTTC. This gives the protein CASGQGRETQYF.

The CDR3 here is CASRLDEGAGDTGELFF. The DNA for the CDR3 is TGTGCCAGCCGGCTGGACGAGGGTGCGGGAGACACCGGGGAGCTGTTTTTT. V and J are TRBV9 and TRBJ2-2; TRBD2 matches at 7 bases. The CDR3 contains 17 residues. The trim removed 7 bases at V and 3 bases at J, leaving 15 bases unmatched. Germline CDR1 reads SGDLS; CDR2 reads YYNGEE.

The table lists this clonotype with a few counts. The chain joins TRBV6-6 to TRBJ1-1; no definite D call. The germline V and J ends were trimmed by 5 bases and 8 bases, with 9 bases remaining between them. CDR1 is MNHNY and CDR2 is SVGAGI in the germline V gene (reference sequence). This CDR3 comprises 11 residues. CDR3 coding DNA: TGTGCCAGCAGTATAAAAAACGAAGCTTTCTTT. As protein: CASSIKNEAFF.

This clonotype came up many times. The chain employs TRBV20-1 and TRBJ1-5; D gene ambiguous. The CDR3 runs 14 residues. Per germline, CDR1 DFQATT and CDR2 SNEGSKA (reference sequence). V lost 6 bases to trimming and J lost 0 bases, with 12 bases between them. The CDR3 reads CSASVHYSNQPQHF. The DNA of the CDR3 is TGCAGTGCCTCGGTCCACTATAGCAATCAGCCCCAGCATTTT.

The rearrangement links TRBV5-4 to TRBJ2-7; 9 nucleotides match TRBD1. Germline CDR1 and CDR2: SGHNT and YYREEE (reference sequence). V lost 2 bases and J lost 5; bases outside the gene matches: 8. The CDR3 consists of 15 residues. The CDR3 DNA reads as TGTGCCAGCAGCTTACCCGGGACAGGGAACCACGAGCAGTACTTC. Its translation: CASSLPGTGNHEQYF.

This clonotype was recorded at least ten times. This sequence joins TRBV20-1 and TRBJ2-7, with 11 bases matching TRBD2. There are 15 residues in the CDR3. The V segment lost 0 bases and the J segment 4 bases; nucleotides outside the gene matches: 5. The V gene's germline CDR1 is DFQATT and CDR2 SNEGSKA (reference sequence). The CDR3 DNA is TGCAGTGCTAGAGATTTGTTAGCGGGAGGGTACGAGCAGTACTTC. It is translated as CSARDLLAGGYEQYF.

The chain joins TRBV27 to TRBJ2-5; 10 bases map to TRBD2. The CDR3 contains 15 residues. The J segment lost 5 bases and the V segment lost 5 bases, leaving 8 bases of the junction unmatched. Germline V gene sequence: CDR1 MNHEY, CDR2 SMNVEV (reference sequence). In DNA form, the CDR3 reads TGTGCCAGCAGTCCCCGCCCAGCGGGAGGGGAGACCCAGTACTTC. Amino acid sequence: CASSPRPAGGETQYF.

J is TRBJ2-7 and V is TRBV7-9, with no clear D. The V end lost 4 bases, the J end lost 4 bases, and 17 bases lay between the germline ends. The CDR3 totals 15 residues. Germline assignment: CDR1 SEHNR and CDR2 FQNEAQ (reference sequence). The CDR3 loop reads CASSSRTIYGYEQYF. The DNA for the CDR3 is TGTGCCAGCAGCTCACGGACCATCTACGGGTACGAGCAGTACTTC.

The rearrangement joins TRBV10-3 to TRBJ1-2; weak D call: TRBD1 (6 bases). CDR1 is ENHRY, CDR2 SYGVKD, per germline. The CDR3 runs to 15 residues. Trimming pared 4 bases from V and 4 bases from J, leaving 16 bases between. The CDR3 loop is CAISAAEGGGYGYTF. CDR3 DNA sequence: TGTGCCATCAGTGCGGCCGAAGGGGGAGGCTATGGCTACACCTTC.

This clonotype was counted between two and nine times. The V gene is TRBV6-4, the J gene TRBJ1-5, with a weak D call TRBD1 (6 bases). V was pared by 5 bases and J by 0 bases, with 20 bases between. The CDR3 sequence is 18 residues long. CDR1 and CDR2 (germline): MRHNA, SNTAGT. The CDR3 spells CASSPGAPVVYSNQPQHF. In DNA form, the CDR3 reads TGTGCCAGCAGTCCAGGGGCCCCAGTGGTTTATAGCAATCAGCCCCAGCATTTT.

This clonotype was seen a handful of times. The chain links TRBV7-9 to TRBJ1-2; 8 nucleotides line up with TRBD1. J gave up 4 bases and V 5 bases, and 15 bases lay outside the gene matches. This CDR3 has 17 amino acids. Germline V CDR1 and CDR2: SEHNR, FQNEAQ (reference sequence). The CDR3 DNA reads TGTGCCAGCAGCCCCTCCCGGAACAGGGGGAACATCTATGGCTACACCTTC. It is translated as CASSPSRNRGNIYGYTF.

In the case of this clonotype: A read error is likely, as this CDR3 ends without the conserved phenylalanine or tryptophan. The limits of the CDR3 on the DNA are not certain, so only TCRdb's listed CDR3 is given. The CDR3 loop is CSVLDRDT. The chain carries TRBV29-1 and TRBJ1-3; TRBD1 is taken as the D call from the table, unchecked against the DNA. A total of 8 residues make up the CDR3, ends included. Per the germline V gene, CDR1 is SQVTM and CDR2 is ANQGSEA.

The V and J genes are TRBV5-1 and TRBJ2-2; 10 bases map to TRBD1. Germline CDR1 reads SGHRS; CDR2 reads YFSETQ. CDR3 length equals 19 residues. Losses at the gene ends were 1 base for V and 2 bases for J; bases not matched to a gene: 11. In DNA form, the CDR3 reads TGCGCCAGCAGCTTGCGGGCCCTGACAGGGGGCTCCAACACCGGGGAGCTGTTTTTT. Translated, it gives CASSLRALTGGSNTGELFF. Full variable domain (rest looked up from reference TRBV5-1 and TRBJ2-2): KAGVTQTPRYLIKTRGQQVTLSCSPISGHRSVSWYQQTPGQGLQFLFEYFSETQRNKGNFPGRFSGRQFSNSRSEMNVSTLELGDSALYLCASSLRALTGGSNTGELFFGEGSRLTVL.

The chain uses TRBV6-2 or TRBV6-3 and TRBJ1-1; 9 nucleotides align to TRBD1. This CDR3 is built from 14 residues. CDR1 and CDR2 (germline): MNHEY, SVGEGT. The V and J ends lost 2 bases and 8 bases, in that order; junction bases with no gene match: 6. CDR3 DNA sequence: TGTGCCAGCAGTTACATTGGACAGGGGAACGAAGCTTTCTTT. Translating gives CASSYIGQGNEAFF.

Points on this clonotype: A clone one base away is much larger, so this may be a read error. CDR3 sequence reads: CASSVGRVNYGYTF. The CDR3 nucleotides read TGTGCCAGCAGTGTGGGCAGGGTTAACTATGGCTACACCTTC. The chain employs TRBV2 and TRBJ1-2, with D perhaps TRBD1 (5 bases). From germline, CDR1 is SNHLY and CDR2 FYNNEI. V lost 4 bases and J 1 base, leaving 10 bases between the germline ends. The CDR3 extends over 14 amino acids.

This clonotype was seen only a few times. This rearrangement joins TRBV15 to TRBJ1-5; D call uncertain. V shed 4 bases and J shed 3 bases, with 10 bases lying between them. CDR3 length equals 14 residues. The germline V gene has CDR1 LNHNV and CDR2 YYDKDF (reference sequence). The CDR3 DNA reads as TGTGCCACCAGCAAAGGCAGAAACAATCAGCCCCAGCATTTT. Translation gives CATSKGRNNQPQHF.

The rearrangement joins TRBV5-1 to TRBJ2-7; tentatively, D is TRBD1 (7 bases). Per germline, CDR1 SGHRS and CDR2 YFSETQ. The CDR3 covers 15 residues. V shed 1 base and J shed 3 bases, with 14 bases lying between them. The CDR3 is CASSLRPGGFYEQYF. The CDR3 DNA reads TGCGCCAGCAGCTTGAGGCCAGGGGGGTTCTACGAGCAGTACTTC.

A few counts support this clonotype. The V and J genes are TRBV20-1 and TRBJ2-2, with 7 nucleotides matching TRBD1. The V and J ends lost 1 base and 0 bases, in that order; junction bases with no gene match: 8. This CDR3 is 17 amino acids long. Germline V gene sequence: CDR1 DFQATT, CDR2 SNEGSKA (reference sequence). In nucleotides, the CDR3 is TGCAGTGCTAGAGGGTTGGCCGGACAGGCGAACACCGGGGAGCTGTTTTTT. Amino acid sequence: CSARGLAGQANTGELFF.

This clonotype was picked up many times. This sequence joins TRBV7-9 and TRBJ1-5; no reliable D call. Germline V gene data show CDR1 as SEHNR and CDR2 as FQNEAQ (reference sequence). Trimming removed 3 bases from V and 3 bases from J, with 9 bases in between. The CDR3 consists of 14 residues. For the CDR3, the DNA is TGTGCCAGCAGCTTGGACGGTATCAATCAGCCCCAGCATTTT. Its protein is CASSLDGINQPQHF.

Ten or more counts support this clonotype. This chain joins TRBV19 and TRBJ2-7; 9 bases line up with TRBD2. Germline CDR1 LNHDA, CDR2 SQIVND (reference sequence). The CDR3 has 16 amino acids. Germline trimming cut 4 bases from V and 1 base from J; bases unmatched to any gene: 8. DNA for the CDR3: TGTGCCAGTAGTACCCTACTAGCGGGTGAATCCTACGAGCAGTACTTC. Translating gives CASSTLLAGESYEQYF.

The rearrangement joins TRBV29-1 to TRBJ2-2; D not resolved. The CDR3 extends over 10 amino acids. Trimming removed 7 bases at V and 9 bases at J, with 9 bases between. Germline V CDR1 and CDR2: SQVTM, ANQGSEA. The CDR3 DNA is TGCAGCGCCCAAAGGTGGGAGCTGTTTTTT. The encoded protein is CSAQRWELFF.

As concerns this clonotype: Because the CDR3 is missing its conserved closing phenylalanine or tryptophan, this is likely a read error. The chain employs TRBV4-3 and TRBJ2-7, with a weak D call TRBD2 (5 bases). This CDR3 is 14 amino acids long. Trimming pared 1 base from V and 4 bases from J, leaving 11 bases between. Per the germline V gene, CDR1 is LGHNA and CDR2 is YSLEER. CDR3: CASSQAVGRYEQYL. The CDR3 DNA reads TGCGCCAGCAGCCAAGCAGTAGGGAGATACGAGCAGTACCTC.

The chain has TRBV28 and TRBJ1-1; possibly TRBD1 for D (5 bases). V was pared by 4 bases and J by 3 bases, with 18 bases between. The CDR3 has 16 residues. Germline V gene data show CDR1 as MDHEN and CDR2 as SYDVKM. CDR3: CASSSRDLIRDTEAFF. CDR3 bases: TGTGCCAGCAGTTCCCGGGACCTTATCAGGGACACTGAAGCTTTCTTT. Full variable domain (remainder filled in from reference TRBV28 and TRBJ1-1): DVKVTQSSRYLVKRTGEKVFLECVQDMDHENMFWYRQDPGLGLRLIYFSYDVKMKEKGDIPEGYSVSREKKERFSLILESASTNQTSMYLCASSSRDLIRDTEAFFGQGTRLTVV.